This passage covers 29 T cell receptor beta chains from one sample sequenced in a study of blood T cell repertoires in COVID-19. Profiling relied on immunoSEQ multiplex PCR, and the TCRdb table lists in-frame clones only, not all of them. The data hold more than 200,000 clones, with 84% observed a single time. The sample consisted of peripheral blood. The source of these receptors is a man in his sixties with acute or convalescent COVID-19.

About this clone itself: It is likely a read error, because the conserved phenylalanine at the end of the CDR3 is missing. The DNA is left out, because the CDR3 cannot be placed on it with certainty; the CDR3 is given as TCRdb lists it. The chain carries TRBV3-1 (or the pseudogene TRBV3-2) and TRBJ2-3; the table's D call, TRBD2, has no DNA check behind it. The CDR3 is 13 residues long, ends included. Germline CDR1 LGHDT, CDR2 YNNKEL (reference sequence). CDR3 protein: CASSQGGLAGPWL.

This sequence joins TRBV7-8 and TRBJ1-4; no reliable D call. The CDR3 is 16 amino acids. V lost 5 bases to trimming and J lost 0 bases, with 13 bases between them. CDR1 and CDR2 from the germline V gene are SGHVS and FQNEAQ. The DNA of the CDR3 is TGTGCCAGCAGCCGGGTCGGCCAGGCAACTAATGAAAAACTGTTTTTT. As protein: CASSRVGQATNEKLFF.

This sequence joins TRBV6-5 and TRBJ1-1, with 9 bases aligning to TRBD1. The junction had 4 bases not matched to a gene; V was cut back by 6 bases and J by 2 bases. The germline V gene has CDR1 MNHEY and CDR2 SVGAGI. The CDR3 is made up of 14 amino acids. The CDR3 DNA reads TGTGCCAGCAGAAAACAGGGGGCAAACACTGAAGCTTTCTTT. Amino acid sequence: CASRKQGANTEAFF.

V and J are TRBV18 and TRBJ2-5, with 7 bases lining up with TRBD2. CDR1 is KGHSH and CDR2 is LQKENI in the germline V gene. Losses at the gene ends were 2 bases for V and 5 bases for J; bases not matched to a gene: 5. The CDR3 sequence is 14 residues long. The CDR3 nucleotides read TGTGCCAGCTCACCAGGACTAGGAGGGGAGACCCAGTACTTC. Its protein product is CASSPGLGGETQYF.

The sample holds one count of this clone. The chain employs TRBV30 and TRBJ2-7; TRBD1 matches at 7 bases. Germline V CDR1 and CDR2: GTSNPN, SVGIG (reference sequence). The V and J ends lost 0 bases and 0 bases, in that order; junction bases with no gene match: 8. The CDR3 sequence is 16 residues long. CDR3: CAWSVYGGDSSYEQYF. The DNA of the CDR3 is TGTGCCTGGAGTGTCTATGGTGGGGACAGCTCCTACGAGCAGTACTTC. Supplemented by reference TRBV30 and TRBJ2-7, the full variable domain reads SQTIHQWPATLVQPVGSPLSLECTVEGTSNPNLYWYRQAAGRGLQLLFYSVGIGQISSEVPQNLSASRPQDRQFILSSKKLLLSDSGFYLCAWSVYGGDSSYEQYFGPGTRLTVT.

The rearrangement links TRBV9 to TRBJ2-5; 10 bases fit TRBD2. There are 16 residues in the CDR3. Trimming cost V 3 bases and J 5 bases; bases outside gene matches: 10. The germline CDR1 and CDR2 sequences are SGDLS and YYNGEE. The DNA for the CDR3 is TGTGCCAGCAGCGCGGGGACTAGCGTTTGGGCGGAGACCCAGTACTTC. Protein product: CASSAGTSVWAETQYF.

The chain uses TRBV10-1 and TRBJ2-2; the match to TRBD1 covers 8 bases. The CDR3 consists of 14 residues. Germline CDR1 WNHNN, CDR2 SYGVQD (reference sequence). Trimming removed 4 bases from V and 5 bases from J; junction bases left unmatched: 3. In nucleotides, the CDR3 is TGCGCCAGCAGTGCTTACAGGGGGACCGGGGAGCTGTTTTTT. Translating gives CASSAYRGTGELFF.

The V and J genes are TRBV7-9 and TRBJ2-5; TRBD1 might be the D (6 bases). The V gene lost 5 bases and the J gene lost 9 bases, with 19 bases spanning the gap. CDR1 SEHNR and CDR2 FQNEAQ come from the germline V gene (reference sequence). The CDR3 extends over 14 amino acids. The CDR3 DNA is TGTGCCAGCAGCCCTATATCGAGGGCAGGGGCCCAGTACTTC. Translated: CASSPISRAGAQYF.

This rearrangement joins TRBV5-1 to TRBJ2-3; 9 bases line up with TRBD1. The length of the CDR3 is 15 residues. CDR1 is SGHRS, CDR2 YFSETQ, per germline. Trimming took 3 bases from V and 5 from J; bases not matched to a gene: 7. The CDR3 spells CASSWDGQGIDTQYF. The DNA of the CDR3 is TGCGCCAGCAGCTGGGACGGACAGGGGATAGATACGCAGTATTTT.

The chain carries TRBV7-3 and TRBJ2-1; TRBD2 matches at 8 bases. CDR1 is SGHTA and CDR2 is FQGTGA in the germline V gene. CDR3 length equals 14 residues. Unmatched junction bases numbered 7, after V lost 5 bases and J lost 7 bases. Here the CDR3 DNA reads TGTGCCAGCAGCCCAGGGACTAGTTTTAATGAGCAGTTCTTC. Its protein is CASSPGTSFNEQFF.

The genes are TRBV11-2 and TRBJ2-7; 9 bases are a match to TRBD2. The germline gives CDR1 SGHAT, CDR2 FQNNGV. V lost 1 base, J lost 3 bases, and 4 bases stayed unmatched. This CDR3 is 15 amino acids long. The CDR3 loop is CASSLGLSGSYEQYF. The CDR3 DNA follows: TGTGCCAGCAGCTTAGGACTTAGCGGGAGCTACGAGCAGTACTTC.

V and J are TRBV6-5 and TRBJ1-6; D perhaps matches TRBD1 (6 bases). From germline, CDR1 is MNHEY and CDR2 SVGAGI. Trimming stripped 8 bases from V and 10 bases from J, with 15 bases between. The CDR3 extends over 13 amino acids. CDR3 sequence: CASGQLPSSPLHF. The CDR3 DNA reads as TGTGCCAGCGGACAGTTGCCGTCCTCACCCCTCCACTTT.

J is TRBJ1-2 and V is TRBV2; D remains ambiguous. Looked up from germline, CDR1 is SNHLY and CDR2 is FYNNEI. The CDR3 consists of 16 residues. V lost 5 bases, J lost 9 bases, and 25 bases lay in between. The CDR3 DNA is TGTGCCAGCAGTTCCCCCCTAAGACGGAGCCCCTCCAGCTACACCTTC. Its protein is CASSSPLRRSPSSYTF.

The gene calls are TRBV11-2 and TRBJ2-7, with unresolved D. The CDR3 is 15 amino acids. V was cut by 3 bases and J by 6 bases, with 18 bases left in between. The germline V gene has CDR1 SGHAT and CDR2 FQNNGV. As DNA, the CDR3 is TGTGCCAGCAGCTTGGTCGCAGGTCTTCCCCTCGAGCAGTACTTC. This translates into CASSLVAGLPLEQYF.

V and J are TRBV6-6 and TRBJ2-7; TRBD1 aligns across 12 bases. The length of the CDR3 is 14 residues. J was trimmed by 5 bases and V by 2 bases; bases with no gene match: 1. Germline loops: CDR1 MNHNY, CDR2 SVGAGI (reference sequence). Here the CDR3 reads CASSYGTGGHEQYF. The CDR3 DNA reads as TGTGCCAGCAGTTACGGGACAGGGGGCCACGAGCAGTACTTC.

This clone has more than one count but fewer than ten. V is TRBV3-1 (or the pseudogene TRBV3-2) and J is TRBJ2-7, with TRBD2 identical over 7 bases. This CDR3 spans 15 amino acids. V dropped 1 base and J dropped 5; count of bases not matched to a gene: 8. Germline CDR1 LGHDT, CDR2 YNNKEL (reference sequence). The CDR3 DNA is TGTGCCAGCAGCCAAGTTGCGGGAGTAAACGACGAGCAGTACTTC. Translated: CASSQVAGVNDEQYF.

The V and J genes are TRBV15 and TRBJ2-5; 11 positions match TRBD1. The germline CDR1 and CDR2 sequences are LNHNV and YYDKDF (reference sequence). The ends lost 5 bases at V and 5 bases at J; junction bases unmatched: 1. This CDR3 is 13 amino acids long. The CDR3 here is CATSGDRGETQYF. The CDR3 DNA reads TGTGCCACCAGCGGGGACAGGGGGGAGACCCAGTACTTC.

The chain carries TRBV2 and TRBJ1-4; 7 nucleotides align to TRBD1. The CDR3 is 14 residues long. CDR1 and CDR2 from the germline V gene are SNHLY and FYNNEI. Unmatched junction bases numbered 6, after V lost 6 bases and J lost 5 bases. CDR3 protein: CASRLEQGNEKLFF. CDR3 nucleotides: TGTGCCAGCAGGTTGGAACAGGGGAATGAAAAACTGTTTTTT. The full variable domain, rest sourced from reference TRBV2 and TRBJ1-4, is EPEVTQTPSHQVTQMGQEVILRCVPISNHLYFYWYRQILGQKVEFLVSFYNNEISEKSEIFDDQFSVERPDGSNFTLKIRSTKLEDSAMYFCASRLEQGNEKLFFGSGTQLSVL.

The chain links TRBV6-5 to TRBJ2-5; maybe TRBD1 (6 bases). Per germline, CDR1 MNHEY and CDR2 SVGAGI. The CDR3 consists of 13 residues. The ends were cut back, 6 bases at V and 1 base at J, with 9 bases in the middle. This CDR3 is CASRGRGQETQYF. The CDR3 DNA reads TGTGCCAGCAGAGGCAGGGGCCAAGAGACCCAGTACTTC.

The V and J genes are TRBV10-3 and TRBJ1-5, with D hard to call. Looked up from germline, CDR1 is ENHRY and CDR2 is SYGVKD. Trimming took off 2 bases at V and 7 bases at J, with 6 bases between the two ends. The CDR3 runs 12 residues. The CDR3 DNA reads as TGTGCCATCAGTGAGGGAGTCCAGCCCCAGCATTTT. This codes for CAISEGVQPQHF.

The chain couples TRBV2 to TRBJ2-5; D perhaps matches TRBD1 (5 bases). V lost 6 bases, J lost 5 bases, and 13 bases lay in between. CDR1 and CDR2 (germline): SNHLY, FYNNEI. The CDR3 runs to 13 residues. DNA for the CDR3: TGTGCCAGCAGCGCAGGACACGTTGAGACCCAGTACTTC. Translation: CASSAGHVETQYF.

The CDR3 coding sequence is TGTGCCAGCAGACGAAGGGGGACAGCCCGGTTGCAGGGCTACACCTTC. It specifies CASRRRGTARLQGYTF. The rearrangement uses TRBV5-4 and TRBJ1-2; TRBD1 aligns across 7 bases. CDR1 is SGHNT, CDR2 YYREEE, per germline (reference sequence). The CDR3 consists of 16 residues. The J segment lost 8 bases and the V segment lost 5 bases, leaving 18 bases of the junction unmatched.

A few counts support this clone. V and J are TRBV7-3 and TRBJ2-7, with D possibly matching TRBD2 (6 bases). The CDR3 extends over 15 amino acids. CDR1 SGHTA and CDR2 FQGTGA come from the germline V gene. Trimming shortened V by 1 base and J by 1 base, and 11 bases separated the two germline ends. In nucleotides, the CDR3 is TGTGCCAGCAGCTTAAGGGCGGGACCTTCCTACGAGCAGTACTTC. It specifies CASSLRAGPSYEQYF.

This clone was seen only once. The V call is TRBV29-1, the J call TRBJ2-5; D is unclear. The germline V gene encodes CDR1 SQVTM and CDR2 ANQGSEA. This CDR3 has 12 residues. V was clipped by 1 base and J by 5 bases, with 8 bases between them. CDR3: CSVEAGGETQYF. DNA of the CDR3: TGCAGCGTTGAAGCAGGTGGTGAGACCCAGTACTTC.

The chain recombines TRBV7-9 with TRBJ2-2, with 10 bases fitting TRBD2. Per germline, CDR1 SEHNR and CDR2 FQNEAQ (reference sequence). This CDR3 contains 17 residues. J was trimmed by 2 bases and V by 3 bases; bases with no gene match: 6. CDR3 sequence: CASSFPAGGPNTGELFF. CDR3 nucleotide sequence: TGTGCCAGCAGCTTCCCAGCGGGAGGGCCAAACACCGGGGAGCTGTTTTTT.

This rearrangement joins TRBV6-2 or TRBV6-3 to TRBJ2-1; 10 nucleotides match TRBD2. Germline assignment: CDR1 MNHEY and CDR2 SVGEGT. This CDR3 contains 16 residues. V was clipped by 5 bases and J by 4 bases; unmatched bases: 8. The CDR3 spells CASSTPSGGKYNEQFF. The CDR3 DNA follows: TGTGCCAGCAGTACCCCTAGCGGGGGAAAGTACAATGAGCAGTTCTTC.

The chain recombines TRBV11-2 with TRBJ2-2, with TRBD1 matching 7 bases. Looked up from germline, CDR1 is SGHAT and CDR2 is FQNNGV. The trim removed 5 bases at V and 4 bases at J, leaving 4 bases unmatched. CDR3 length: 14 amino acids. The CDR3 nucleotides are TGTGCCAGCAGCCGGGACAGCGTCACCGGGGAGCTGTTTTTT. The encoded protein is CASSRDSVTGELFF.

This rearrangement joins TRBV7-3 to TRBJ2-1, with 8 nucleotides matching TRBD1. The trim removed 5 bases at V and 7 bases at J, leaving 7 bases unmatched. Germline CDR1 SGHTA, CDR2 FQGTGA. This CDR3 contains 14 residues. The CDR3 bases are TGTGCCAGCAGCCCTCGGACAGGGAGGAATGAGCAGTTCTTC. It encodes CASSPRTGRNEQFF.

The chain joins TRBV7-8 to TRBJ1-4, with 8 bases aligning to TRBD1. CDR1 and CDR2 from the germline V gene are SGHVS and FQNEAQ. V lost 9 bases and J lost 5; bases outside the gene matches: 8. CDR3 length equals 14 residues. This CDR3 is CASSRDRLNEKLFF. The CDR3 DNA sequence: TGTGCCAGTTCCCGGGACAGGCTAAATGAAAAACTGTTTTTT.